These T cell receptor beta chains were read from a single sample in a study of regulatory T cells in long-lasting Graves disease. TCRdb used MiXCR to reprocess the multiplex PCR reads, holding one entry per CDR3 protein. The sample shows about 450,000 distinct CDR3 sequences, less than 15% of them seen only once. The same sample was also used in a study of T cells in Graves' hyperthyroidism and ophthalmopathy.

The sequenced sample was peripheral blood mononuclear cells (PBMCs), obtained at new diagnosis, from a patient treated with antithyroid drugs. Receptors were obtained from a woman between 45 and 65 years old with Graves disease. CDR3s include the opening cysteine and the closing phenylalanine or tryptophan. The D gene is left open where the match is weak. The listing skips clone size in some rows; elsewhere it reads once, few, many or a size class.

size: -; D: -; J: TRBJ2-2; length: 14; V: TRBV12-3/TRBV12-4; DNA: TGTGCCAGCAGTACCACAGGGACCACCGGGGAGCTGTTTTTT; CDR3: CASSTTGTTGELFF
size: few; D: TRBD1; J: TRBJ2-5; length: 15; V: TRBV9; DNA: TGTGCCAGCAGCGTAGATGACAGGGAGATGGAGACCCAGTACTTC; CDR3: CASSVDDREMETQYF
size: once; D: TRBD2; J: TRBJ2-5; length: 15; V: TRBV20-1; DNA: TGCAGTGCAACAACTAGCGGGAGAAATGGAGAGACCCAGTACTTC; CDR3: CSATTSGRNGETQYF
size: many; D: -; J: TRBJ1-5; length: 18; V: TRBV3-1; DNA: TGTGCCAGCAGCCCCTTTAGAGGGGGGAGGTTGAGAGATCAGCCCCAGCATTTT; CDR3: CASSPFRGGRLRDQPQHF
size: many; D: -; J: TRBJ2-2; length: 12; V: TRBV29-1; DNA: TGCAGCGGGGGGGAAAACACCGGGGAGCTGTTTTTT; CDR3: CSGGENTGELFF
size: -; D: TRBD2; J: TRBJ2-1; length: 15; V: TRBV4-1; DNA: TGCGCCAGCAGCCCAACCGGCGGGGGGGACAATGAGCAGTTCTTC; CDR3: CASSPTGGGDNEQFF
size: -; D: -; J: TRBJ2-2; length: 15; V: TRBV6-1; DNA: TGTGCCACCAGGATAGTAGGCCGGGGGACCGGGGAGCTGTTTTTT; CDR3: CATRIVGRGTGELFF
size: -; D: -; J: TRBJ1-2; length: 13; V: TRBV2; DNA: TGTGCCAGCAGGCTCACAGGGAATGGTGGCTACACCTTC; CDR3: CASRLTGNGGYTF
size: many; D: -; J: TRBJ2-7; length: 13; V: TRBV25-1; DNA: TGTGCCATCTTACAGGAAACAACCTACGAGCAGTACTTC; CDR3: CAILQETTYEQYF
size: many; D: -; J: TRBJ2-5; length: 16; V: TRBV20-1; DNA: TGCAGTGCTAGAGATAGGGTGGGGACAACGCAAGAGACCCAGTACTTC; CDR3: CSARDRVGTTQETQYF
size: many; D: TRBD2; J: TRBJ2-7; length: 15; V: TRBV5-1; DNA: TGCGCCAGCAGCCTTGGAGCGGGAGCCATGTACGAGCAGTACTTC; CDR3: CASSLGAGAMYEQYF
size: -; D: -; J: TRBJ2-3; length: 17; V: TRBV25-1; DNA: TGTGCCAGCAGTGAACCGGAGAGGGAGATGGGCACAGATACGCAGTATTTT; CDR3: CASSEPEREMGTDTQYF
size: few; D: -; J: TRBJ2-2; length: 15; V: TRBV6-1; DNA: TGTGCCAGCACTCAAGTGGCAGCGACGGCCGGGGAGCTGTTTTTT; CDR3: CASTQVAATAGELFF
size: many; D: TRBD2; J: TRBJ2-1; length: 20; V: TRBV28; DNA: TGTGCCAGCAGTTTTGGGTTTTGGCCTAGCGGGAGGGCCCTGACAGATGAGCAGTTCTTC; CDR3: CASSFGFWPSGRALTDEQFF
size: -; D: -; J: TRBJ2-7; length: 15; V: TRBV7-8; DNA: TGTGCCAGCAGTGACTACTCCGGAAACCCGATAACAAAGTACTTC; CDR3: CASSDYSGNPITKYF
size: few; D: -; J: TRBJ1-3; length: 15; V: TRBV2; DNA: TGTGCCAGCAGTGAAGCGCCTTTCTCTGGAAACACCATATATTTT; CDR3: CASSEAPFSGNTIYF
size: -; D: -; J: TRBJ2-4; length: 15; V: TRBV18; DNA: TGTGCCAGCTCCCCGATAGACGACGGAAAAAACATTCAGTACTTC; CDR3: CASSPIDDGKNIQYF
size: few; D: -; J: TRBJ2-5; length: 16; V: TRBV24-1; DNA: TGTGCCACCAGTGCTATGAGGGGCGCCGGGATTGAGACCCAGTACTTC; CDR3: CATSAMRGAGIETQYF
size: many; D: -; J: TRBJ2-6; length: 14; V: TRBV2; DNA: TGTGCCAGCAGCTCCCGGGGTGGGGCCAACGTCCTGACTTTC; CDR3: CASSSRGGANVLTF
size: -; D: TRBD2; J: TRBJ2-3; length: 18; V: TRBV11-2; DNA: TGTGCCAGCACGGCCAGGACTAGCGGGCTCATCCGTACAGATACGCAGTATTTT; CDR3: CASTARTSGLIRTDTQYF
size: many; D: TRBD1; J: TRBJ2-5; length: 14; V: TRBV28; DNA: TGTGCCAGCAGGGGACAGGGGAATCAAGAGACCCAGTACTTC; CDR3: CASRGQGNQETQYF
size: many; D: -; J: TRBJ2-7; length: 13; V: TRBV19; DNA: TGTGCCAGTAGTATACAGACAGGTTTCGAGCAGTACTTC; CDR3: CASSIQTGFEQYF
size: -; D: TRBD2; J: TRBJ2-7; length: 19; V: TRBV4-1; DNA: TGCGCCAGCAGCCAAAGGGAAGGGTTGGAGGGACTAGCGGCCTACGAGCAGTACTTC; CDR3: CASSQREGLEGLAAYEQYF
size: many; D: -; J: TRBJ1-2; length: 14; V: TRBV7-8; DNA: TGTGCCAGCAGCTTCCTTCGTTCGACCTATGGCTACACCTTC; CDR3: CASSFLRSTYGYTF
size: -; D: TRBD1; J: TRBJ1-5; length: 15; V: TRBV7-2; DNA: TGTGCCAGCAGCTCTTACGGGACAGGGAATCAGCCCCAGCATTTT; CDR3: CASSSYGTGNQPQHF
size: many; D: -; J: TRBJ2-7; length: 15; V: TRBV28; DNA: TGTGCCAGCAGTTTATTACAGGGAAAGTCCTACGAGCAGTACTTC; CDR3: CASSLLQGKSYEQYF
size: many; D: TRBD1; J: TRBJ1-2; length: 13; V: TRBV28; DNA: TGTGCCAGCAGTTCAGGGGGTCTCTATGGCTACACCTTC; CDR3: CASSSGGLYGYTF
size: -; D: -; J: TRBJ1-5; length: 16; V: TRBV19; DNA: TGTGCCAGTAGTCCCTTCCCGGTGAGGACTAATCAGCCCCAGCATTTT; CDR3: CASSPFPVRTNQPQHF
size: many; D: -; J: TRBJ1-2; length: 13; V: TRBV11-2; DNA: TGTGCCAGCAGCTTCCCGCCTACCTATGGCTACACCTTC; CDR3: CASSFPPTYGYTF
size: many; D: -; J: TRBJ1-5; length: 15; V: TRBV6-1; DNA: TGTGCCAGCAGACAGACCCCATATAGCAATCAGCCCCAGCATTTT; CDR3: CASRQTPYSNQPQHF
size: many; D: TRBD1; J: TRBJ2-2; length: 15; V: TRBV2; DNA: TGTGCCAGCAGCGAACAGGGGGCCGGCACCGGGGAGCTGTTTTTT; CDR3: CASSEQGAGTGELFF
size: many; D: TRBD2; J: TRBJ2-7; length: 14; V: TRBV27; DNA: TGTGCCAGCAGTTTGGTAGCGGGAGCCTACGAGCAGTACTTC; CDR3: CASSLVAGAYEQYF
size: -; D: -; J: TRBJ2-1; length: 13; V: TRBV7-3; DNA: TGTGCCAGCAGCATAGGGTGGGGTAGCGAGCAGTTCTTC; CDR3: CASSIGWGSEQFF
size: -; D: TRBD2; J: TRBJ2-1; length: 18; V: TRBV3-1; DNA: TGTGCCAGCAGCCGCAGACTAGCGGGGAGGGCGACCTACAATGAGCAGTTCTTC; CDR3: CASSRRLAGRATYNEQFF
size: many; D: TRBD1; J: TRBJ2-5; length: 15; V: TRBV28; DNA: TGTGCCAGCAGTTTATCAGCGGAAGGGGGCGAGACCCAGTACTTC; CDR3: CASSLSAEGGETQYF
size: many; D: -; J: TRBJ2-3; length: 14; V: TRBV20-1; DNA: TGCAGTGCTAGAGATCCTAGCGGCACAGATACGCAGTATTTT; CDR3: CSARDPSGTDTQYF
size: few; D: -; J: TRBJ1-2; length: 13; V: TRBV6-1; DNA: TGTGCCAGCAGTGATACGGACCTTTATGGCTACACCTTC; CDR3: CASSDTDLYGYTF
size: many; D: -; J: TRBJ1-6; length: 14; V: TRBV2; DNA: TGTGCCAGCGGACAGCGTTTCTATAATTCACCCCTCCACTTT; CDR3: CASGQRFYNSPLHF
size: many; D: TRBD2; J: TRBJ2-7; length: 17; V: TRBV28; DNA: TGTGCCAGCAGTTTAGGGCTGGGACTAGCGTCCTCCTACGAGCAGTACTTC; CDR3: CASSLGLGLASSYEQYF
size: many; D: -; J: TRBJ2-1; length: 13; V: TRBV18; DNA: TGTGCCAGCTCACCCAACCCCCCCTCAGAACAGTTCTTC; CDR3: CASSPNPPSEQFF
size: -; D: TRBD1; J: TRBJ1-5; length: 19; V: TRBV3-1; DNA: TGTGCCAGCAGCCCAAGGTCCGGGAACAGGGGTCTCTCCAATCAGCCCCAGCATTTT; CDR3: CASSPRSGNRGLSNQPQHF
size: -; D: -; J: TRBJ1-6; length: 15; V: TRBV7-2; DNA: TGTGCCAGCAGCGGGGGCAGCTCCTATAATTCACCCCTCCACTTT; CDR3: CASSGGSSYNSPLHF
size: few; D: -; J: TRBJ2-1; length: 15; V: TRBV13; DNA: TGTGCCAGCAGCCCAGGGCCTTCAGGGAATTCTGAGCAGTTCTTC; CDR3: CASSPGPSGNSEQFF
size: few; D: -; J: TRBJ1-3; length: 16; V: TRBV28; DNA: TGTGCCAGCAGTTTCATTTTGGGCAGCTCTGGAAACACCATATATTTT; CDR3: CASSFILGSSGNTIYF
size: -; D: -; J: TRBJ2-1; length: 17; V: TRBV5-1; DNA: TGCGCCAGCAGCTTAAGTGGGCGGTCCGACCTCCCCAATGAGCAGTTCTTC; CDR3: CASSLSGRSDLPNEQFF
size: many; D: -; J: TRBJ1-1; length: 13; V: TRBV2; DNA: TGTGCCAGCGCAGGGACTTTGCTCACTGAAGCTTTCTTT; CDR3: CASAGTLLTEAFF